This TCR beta chain was sequenced during a study of blood T cell repertoires in COVID-19. At the level of the study: COVID-19 samples, acute and convalescent, were from the United States, Italy and Spain. T cells, B-cell-depleted T cells, or PBMCs provided the cDNA or gDNA that served as material.

Method: immunoSEQ multiplex PCR; TCRdb's copy keeps in-frame clones and lacks some. The sample lists roughly 66,000 clones, about nine tenths occurring once. The specimen was peripheral blood. This TCR was sampled from a human donor in a cohort sampled during active COVID-19.

The CDR3 region is CASSSRGGADGYTF. As DNA, the CDR3 is TGCGCCAGCAGCTCGAGGGGGGGCGCGGATGGCTACACCTTC. The V and J genes are TRBV5-1 and TRBJ1-2, with a possible D match to TRBD1 (6 bases). The CDR3 covers 14 residues. Looked up from germline, CDR1 is SGHRS and CDR2 is YFSETQ. Trimming took off 3 bases at V and 6 bases at J, with 15 bases between the two ends.